A single sample is the source of the 18 T cell receptor beta chains below, sequenced in a study of blood T cells in healthy people across ages. For the second PCR, which ran for 7 to 11 cycles, a sample-barcoded 5' primer and a J-beta primer mix were used. Each CDR3 protein gets one entry after TCRdb re-called the 5' RACE reads with MiXCR. The sample includes hundreds of thousands of distinct CDR3 sequences, 32% of them seen just once. Sample: blood. The source is a woman of 80 years or more in good health.

This clonotype was counted ten times or more. The J gene is TRBJ2-1, the V gene TRBV12-3 or TRBV12-4; 10 positions agree with TRBD1. The CDR3 consists of 15 residues. The J segment lost 7 bases and the V segment lost 6 bases, leaving 9 bases of the junction unmatched. Written as DNA, the CDR3 is TGTGCCAGCAGCCGGGTCCCGGGACAGGGGAATGAGCAGTTCTTC. Translating gives CASSRVPGQGNEQFF.

DNA of the CDR3: TGTGCCAGCTTACCGGCCAGGGATCAGCCCCAGCATTTT. This codes for CASLPARDQPQHF. The chain is built from TRBV18 and TRBJ1-5; D may be TRBD1 (5 bases). This CDR3 has 13 residues. The V end lost 7 bases, the J end lost 5 bases, and 12 bases lay between the germline ends. Germline CDR1 reads KGHSH; CDR2 reads LQKENI.

In its sample, this clonotype was seen many times. This chain uses TRBV19 with TRBJ2-6; no clear D. The germline gives CDR1 LNHDA, CDR2 SQIVND (reference sequence). The CDR3 covers 14 residues. V was cut by 6 bases and J by 1 base, with 7 bases left in between. CDR3 sequence: CASRPGSGANVLTF. In nucleotides, the CDR3 is TGTGCCAGTAGGCCGGGTTCTGGGGCCAACGTCCTGACTTTC. The whole variable domain, remainder taken from reference TRBV19 and TRBJ2-6, is DGGITQSPKYLFRKEGQNVTLSCEQNLNHDAMYWYRQDPGQGLRLIYYSQIVNDFQKGDIAEGYSVSREKKESFPLTVTSAQKNPTAFYLCASRPGSGANVLTFGAGSRLTVL.

This clonotype was observed at least ten times. This chain links TRBV9 with TRBJ1-2, with a weak D call TRBD1 (6 bases). This CDR3 spans 17 amino acids. The V end lost 3 bases, the J end lost 6 bases, and 24 bases lay between the germline ends. The V gene's germline CDR1 is SGDLS and CDR2 YYNGEE. CDR3 bases: TGTGCCAGCAGCGGAGGGGGGGAGGCGAAGGAGGTTCATGGCTACACCTTC. Protein sequence: CASSGGGEAKEVHGYTF.

This clonotype has a count of ten or more. This sequence joins TRBV14 and TRBJ2-1; D may be TRBD2 (6 bases). Trimming stripped 4 bases from V and 0 bases from J, with 10 bases between. The CDR3 has 15 amino acids. In germline, CDR1 is SGHDN, CDR2 FVKESK. DNA of the CDR3: TGTGCCAGCAGCCTAGCGGCTGGCTCCTACAATGAGCAGTTCTTC. Encoded protein: CASSLAAGSYNEQFF.

The sample holds many counts of this clonotype. The J gene is TRBJ2-5, the V gene TRBV4-2, with a tentative D call TRBD2 (7 bases). Germline V gives CDR1 LGHNA, CDR2 YNFKEQ. V was pared by 0 bases and J by 5 bases, with 13 bases between. This CDR3 is built from 15 residues. The CDR3 here is CASSQEGGGRETQYF. CDR3 bases: TGTGCCAGCAGCCAAGAGGGGGGGGGCCGGGAGACCCAGTACTTC.

With respect to this clonotype: A single base separates this from a much larger clone, so it may be a read error. The V gene is TRBV30, the J gene TRBJ2-7; the match to TRBD2 covers 8 bases. The junction had 4 bases not matched to a gene; V was cut back by 3 bases and J by 3 bases. The CDR3 loop spans 13 amino acids. Germline values: CDR1 GTSNPN, CDR2 SVGIG (reference sequence). This CDR3 is CAWRASGGYEQYF. Written as DNA, the CDR3 is TGTGCCTGGAGGGCAAGCGGGGGCTACGAGCAGTACTTC.

As concerns this clonotype: A read error may explain this, as a much larger clone is one base away. V gene TRBV11-2 combines with J gene TRBJ2-7, with unresolved D. Germline CDR1 reads SGHAT; CDR2 reads FQNNGV. The CDR3 covers 15 residues. CDR3 bases: TGTGCCAGCAGCGTAGGTACTCAGGCGAAAGAGACCCAGCACTTC. Its translation: CASSVGTQAKETQHF.

This clonotype has only a few counts. J is TRBJ1-5 and V is TRBV12-3 or TRBV12-4; D is uncertain. This CDR3 has 17 amino acids. V shed 0 bases and J shed 0 bases, with 12 bases lying between them. Written as DNA, the CDR3 is TGTGCCAGCAGTTTAGCCCCCAGCGGCTATAGCAATCAGCCCCAGCATTTT. This codes for CASSLAPSGYSNQPQHF.

In this sample, this clonotype turned up a few times. The junction and the germline gene differ at one end; a read error may be behind it. The chain links TRBV7-2 to TRBJ1-6; 8 bases are a match to TRBD1. This CDR3 spans 16 amino acids. Germline CDR1 reads SGHTA; CDR2 reads FQGNSA. This CDR3 is CASGLGQGRNNSPLHF. As DNA, the CDR3 is TGTGCCAGCGGCTTAGGACAGGGACGGAATAATTCACCCCTCCACTTT.

In its sample, this clonotype was seen many times. In DNA, the CDR3 is TGTGCCAGCCGGCGGGAGGTCAGCCCGAACACTGAAGCTTTCTTT. It codes for CASRREVSPNTEAFF. This chain links TRBV6-4 with TRBJ1-1; D not resolved. V was clipped by 8 bases and J by 1 base, with 17 bases between them. This CDR3 spans 15 amino acids. Germline V lookup: CDR1 MRHNA, CDR2 SNTAGT.

At least ten counts were recorded for this clonotype. The chain joins TRBV6-2 or TRBV6-3 to TRBJ2-7; D not resolved. CDR3 length: 16 amino acids. Trimming took 3 bases from V and 4 from J, leaving 19 bases between them. The germline gives CDR1 MNHEY, CDR2 SVGEGT. Here the CDR3 DNA reads TGTGCCAGCAGTTATGGTTCCCCCACGCATCCTTACGAGCAGTACTTC. It encodes CASSYGSPTHPYEQYF.

In this sample, this clonotype turned up a few times. V gene TRBV9 combines with J gene TRBJ2-3; maybe TRBD2 (6 bases). The ends were cut back, 0 bases at V and 6 bases at J, with 11 bases in the middle. The germline gives CDR1 SGDLS, CDR2 YYNGEE. The CDR3 sequence is 14 residues long. For the CDR3, the DNA is TGTGCCAGCAGCGTAGGACTAGGGTCGGATACGCAGTATTTT. Its translation is CASSVGLGSDTQYF.

This clonotype came up many times. This chain uses TRBV5-1 with TRBJ2-6; D gene unclear. This CDR3 comprises 15 residues. V was pared by 2 bases and J by 0 bases, with 6 bases between. The V gene's germline CDR1 is SGHRS and CDR2 YFSETQ. The CDR3 loop is CASSFEVSGANVLTF. The CDR3 nucleotides are TGCGCCAGCAGCTTTGAAGTCTCTGGGGCCAACGTCCTGACTTTC.

Of note for this clonotype: Given a much more abundant clone one base away, this may be a read error. This chain connects TRBV9 to TRBJ2-1; 13 bases agree with TRBD2. The end of the DNA is better explained by TRBJ2-7, so the J call may be wrong. CDR1 is SGDLS and CDR2 is YYNGEE in the germline V gene. This CDR3 region has 18 residues. CDR3 sequence (DNA): TGTGCCAGCAGCGTAACTAGCGGGGGGGACCTTTTCCTCAATGAGCAGTACTTC. Its translation: CASSVTSGGDLFLNEQYF.

The chain couples TRBV28 to TRBJ1-1; D is possibly TRBD1 (6 bases). This CDR3 has 14 residues. Trimming cost V 5 bases and J 9 bases, with 19 bases left between them. Germline CDR1 and CDR2: MDHEN and SYDVKM. CDR3 amino acids: CASSPRSGGHQAFF. The CDR3 region has the DNA TGTGCCAGCAGTCCCAGATCGGGGGGGCATCAAGCTTTCTTT.

This chain joins TRBV2 and TRBJ1-2; a weak D match, TRBD1 (6 bases). Germline values: CDR1 SNHLY, CDR2 FYNNEI. Deletions cut 10 bases from V and 4 bases from J, with 13 bases between. The CDR3 runs to 12 residues. The CDR3 DNA reads TGTGCCACGAGACAGGAATTCTATGGCTACACCTTC. This sequence encodes CATRQEFYGYTF.

This clonotype was counted once. The rearrangement uses TRBV7-2 and TRBJ2-4, with D perhaps matching TRBD1 or TRBD2 (5 bases each). Germline V gene sequence: CDR1 SGHTA, CDR2 FQGNSA. CDR3 length: 18 residues. With 5 bases removed from V and 5 bases from J, the gap between germline ends came to 25 bases. The CDR3 nucleotides read TGTGCCAGCAGCCTTGTGGCAGGGAGAAATTTTCGGGAAAACATTCAGTACTTC. As protein: CASSLVAGRNFRENIQYF.